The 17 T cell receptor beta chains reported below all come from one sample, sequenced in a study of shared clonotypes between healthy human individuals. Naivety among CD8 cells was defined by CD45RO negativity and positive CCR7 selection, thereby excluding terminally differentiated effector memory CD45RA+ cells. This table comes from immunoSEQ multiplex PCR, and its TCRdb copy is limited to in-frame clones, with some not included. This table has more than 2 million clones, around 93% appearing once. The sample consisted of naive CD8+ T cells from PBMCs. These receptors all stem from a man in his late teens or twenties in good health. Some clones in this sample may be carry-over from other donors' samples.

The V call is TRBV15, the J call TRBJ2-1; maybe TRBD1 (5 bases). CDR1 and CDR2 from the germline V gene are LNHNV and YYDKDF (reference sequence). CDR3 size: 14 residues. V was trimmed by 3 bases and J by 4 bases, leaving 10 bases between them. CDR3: CATSRATGYNEQFF. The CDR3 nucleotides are TGTGCCACCAGCAGGGCCACAGGTTACAATGAGCAGTTCTTC.

The CDR3 protein is CASSLTQEGSPLHF. In nucleotides, the CDR3 is TGTGCCAGCAGTTTAACGCAGGAGGGTTCACCCCTCCACTTT. The J gene is TRBJ1-6, the V gene TRBV28; the D is unclear. The germline CDR1 and CDR2 sequences are MDHEN and SYDVKM. Trimming pared 2 bases from V and 9 bases from J, leaving 11 bases between. The CDR3 length is 14 residues.

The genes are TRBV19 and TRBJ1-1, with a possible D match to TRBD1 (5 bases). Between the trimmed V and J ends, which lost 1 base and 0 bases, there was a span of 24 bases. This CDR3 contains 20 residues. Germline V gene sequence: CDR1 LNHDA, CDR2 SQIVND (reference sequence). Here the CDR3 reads CASSIGRGFGTPSVNTEAFF. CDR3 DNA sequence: TGTGCCAGTAGTATAGGGAGGGGATTTGGGACCCCAAGTGTGAACACTGAAGCTTTCTTT.

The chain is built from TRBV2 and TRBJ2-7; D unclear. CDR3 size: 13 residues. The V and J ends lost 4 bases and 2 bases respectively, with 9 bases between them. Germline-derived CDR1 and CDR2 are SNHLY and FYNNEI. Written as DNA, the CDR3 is TGTGCCAGCAGTGGGCAACCCCCCTACGAGCAGTACTTC. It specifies CASSGQPPYEQYF.

This chain's CDR3 is CASSWRAGGGQPQHF. CDR3 DNA: TGTGCCAGCAGTTGGCGAGCGGGCGGTGGACAGCCCCAGCATTTT. The chain combines TRBV27 with TRBJ1-5, with D unclear. The CDR3 is 15 amino acids. V was clipped by 4 bases and J by 7 bases, with 17 bases between them. The germline CDR1 and CDR2 sequences are MNHEY and SMNVEV (reference sequence).

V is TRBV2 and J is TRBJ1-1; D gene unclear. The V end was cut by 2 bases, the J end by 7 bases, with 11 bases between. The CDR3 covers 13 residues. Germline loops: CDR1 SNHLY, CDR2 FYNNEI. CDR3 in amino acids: CASSEQRGNEAFF. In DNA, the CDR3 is TGTGCCAGCAGTGAACAACGGGGTAATGAAGCTTTCTTT.

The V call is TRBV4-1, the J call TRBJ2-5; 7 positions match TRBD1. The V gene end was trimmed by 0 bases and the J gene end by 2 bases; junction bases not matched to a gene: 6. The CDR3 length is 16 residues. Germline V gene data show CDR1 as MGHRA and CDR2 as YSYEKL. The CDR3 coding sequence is TGCGCCAGCAGCCAAGAAGGGGCAGGGGGACAAGAGACCCAGTACTTC. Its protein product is CASSQEGAGGQETQYF.

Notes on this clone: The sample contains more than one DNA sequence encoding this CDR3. The CDR3 spells CASSAGGSYNEQFF. CDR3 DNA: TGTGCCAGCAGTGCGGGAGGCAGCTACAATGAGCAGTTCTTC. This rearrangement joins TRBV2 to TRBJ2-1; 7 nucleotides agree with TRBD2. The CDR3 length is 14 residues. Germline V lookup: CDR1 SNHLY, CDR2 FYNNEI. V was clipped by 4 bases and J by 3 bases; unmatched bases: 3. The whole variable domain, remainder taken from reference TRBV2 and TRBJ2-1, is EPEVTQTPSHQVTQMGQEVILRCVPISNHLYFYWYRQILGQKVEFLVSFYNNEISEKSEIFDDQFSVERPDGSNFTLKIRSTKLEDSAMYFCASSAGGSYNEQFFGPGTRLTVL.

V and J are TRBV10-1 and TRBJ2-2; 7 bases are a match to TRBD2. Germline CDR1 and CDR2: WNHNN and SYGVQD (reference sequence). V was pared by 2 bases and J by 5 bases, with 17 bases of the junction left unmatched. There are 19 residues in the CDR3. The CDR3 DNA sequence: TGCGCCAGCAGTGAGGAGGTAGCGGGCGGCGAACCGTGGACCGGGGAGCTGTTTTTT. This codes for CASSEEVAGGEPWTGELFF.

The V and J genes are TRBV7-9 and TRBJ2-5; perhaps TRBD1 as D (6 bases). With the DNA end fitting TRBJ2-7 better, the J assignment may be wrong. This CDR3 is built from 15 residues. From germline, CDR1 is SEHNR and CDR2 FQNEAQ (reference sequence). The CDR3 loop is CASSLGPTGFDEQYF. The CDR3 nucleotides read TGTGCCAGCAGCTTAGGCCCAACAGGGTTCGACGAGCAGTACTTC.

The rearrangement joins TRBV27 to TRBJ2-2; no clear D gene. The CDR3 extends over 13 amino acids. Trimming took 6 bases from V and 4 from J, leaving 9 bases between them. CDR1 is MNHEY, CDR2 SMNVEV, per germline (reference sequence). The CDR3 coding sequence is TGTGCCAGCAGGGTTTTTAGCACCGGGGAGCTGTTTTTT. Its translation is CASRVFSTGELFF.

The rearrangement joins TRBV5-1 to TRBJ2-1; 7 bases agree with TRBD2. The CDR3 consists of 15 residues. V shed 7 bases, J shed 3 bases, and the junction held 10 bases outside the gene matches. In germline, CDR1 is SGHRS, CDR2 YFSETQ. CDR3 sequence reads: CASAGRERVYNEQFF. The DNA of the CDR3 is TGCGCCAGCGCGGGGCGGGAGAGGGTCTACAATGAGCAGTTCTTC.

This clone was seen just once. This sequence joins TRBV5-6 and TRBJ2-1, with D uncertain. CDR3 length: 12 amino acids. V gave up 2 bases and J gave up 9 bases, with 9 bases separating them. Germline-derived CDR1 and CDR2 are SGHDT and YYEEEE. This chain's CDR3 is CASSLGFGEQFF. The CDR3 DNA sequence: TGTGCCAGCAGCTTAGGATTCGGTGAGCAGTTCTTC.

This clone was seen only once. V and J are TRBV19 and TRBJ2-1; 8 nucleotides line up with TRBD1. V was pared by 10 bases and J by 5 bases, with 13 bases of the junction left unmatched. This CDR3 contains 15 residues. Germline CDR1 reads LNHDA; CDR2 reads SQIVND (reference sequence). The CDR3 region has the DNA TGTGCCACTACACATCCCGGGACAGGCCACAATGAGCAGTTCTTC. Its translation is CATTHPGTGHNEQFF.

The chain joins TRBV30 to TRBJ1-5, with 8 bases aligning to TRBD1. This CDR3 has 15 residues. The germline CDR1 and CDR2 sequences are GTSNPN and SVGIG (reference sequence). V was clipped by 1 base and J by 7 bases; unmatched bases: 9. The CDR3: CAWSDPTGGIQPQHF. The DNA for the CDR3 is TGTGCCTGGAGTGACCCCACAGGGGGGATACAGCCCCAGCATTTT.

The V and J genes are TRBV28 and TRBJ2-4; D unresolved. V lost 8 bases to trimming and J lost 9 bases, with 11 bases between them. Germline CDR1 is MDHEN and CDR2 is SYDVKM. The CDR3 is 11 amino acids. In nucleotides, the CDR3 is TGTGCCAGCGATCATGGCGGCATTCAGTACTTC. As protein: CASDHGGIQYF.

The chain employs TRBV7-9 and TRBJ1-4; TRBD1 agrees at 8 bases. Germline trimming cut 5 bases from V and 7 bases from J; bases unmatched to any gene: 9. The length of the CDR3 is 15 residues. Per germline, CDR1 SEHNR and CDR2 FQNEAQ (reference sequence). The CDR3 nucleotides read TGTGCCAGCAGCCTTTTGGACAGGGCTTCTGAAAAACTGTTTTTT. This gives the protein CASSLLDRASEKLFF.